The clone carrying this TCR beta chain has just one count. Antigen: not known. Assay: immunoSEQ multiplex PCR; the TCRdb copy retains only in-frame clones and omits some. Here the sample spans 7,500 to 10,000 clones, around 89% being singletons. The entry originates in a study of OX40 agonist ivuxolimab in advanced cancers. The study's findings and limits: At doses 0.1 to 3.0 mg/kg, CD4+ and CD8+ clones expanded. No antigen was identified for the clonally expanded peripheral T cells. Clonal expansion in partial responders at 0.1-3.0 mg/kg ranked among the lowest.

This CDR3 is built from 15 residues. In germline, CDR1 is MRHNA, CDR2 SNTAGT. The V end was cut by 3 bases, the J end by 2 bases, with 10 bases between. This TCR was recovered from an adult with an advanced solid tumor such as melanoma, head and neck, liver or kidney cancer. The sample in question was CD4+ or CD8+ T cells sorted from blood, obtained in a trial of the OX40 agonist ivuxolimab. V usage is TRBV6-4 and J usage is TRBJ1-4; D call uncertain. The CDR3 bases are TGTGCCAGCAGTGATAGAAGGGTCACTAATGAAAAACTGTTTTTT. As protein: CASSDRRVTNEKLFF.